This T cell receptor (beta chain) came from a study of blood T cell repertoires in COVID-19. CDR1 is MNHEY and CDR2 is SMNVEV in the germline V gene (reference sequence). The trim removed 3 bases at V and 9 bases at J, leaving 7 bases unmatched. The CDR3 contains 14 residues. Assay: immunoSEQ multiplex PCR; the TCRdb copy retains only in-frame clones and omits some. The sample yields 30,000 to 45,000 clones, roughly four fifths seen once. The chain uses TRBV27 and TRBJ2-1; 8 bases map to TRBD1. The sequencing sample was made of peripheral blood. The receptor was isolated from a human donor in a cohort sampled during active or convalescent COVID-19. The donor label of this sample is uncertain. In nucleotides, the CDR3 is TGTGCCAGCAGTTTTGGGACAGGACAGGGTGAGCAGTTCTTC. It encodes CASSFGTGQGEQFF.